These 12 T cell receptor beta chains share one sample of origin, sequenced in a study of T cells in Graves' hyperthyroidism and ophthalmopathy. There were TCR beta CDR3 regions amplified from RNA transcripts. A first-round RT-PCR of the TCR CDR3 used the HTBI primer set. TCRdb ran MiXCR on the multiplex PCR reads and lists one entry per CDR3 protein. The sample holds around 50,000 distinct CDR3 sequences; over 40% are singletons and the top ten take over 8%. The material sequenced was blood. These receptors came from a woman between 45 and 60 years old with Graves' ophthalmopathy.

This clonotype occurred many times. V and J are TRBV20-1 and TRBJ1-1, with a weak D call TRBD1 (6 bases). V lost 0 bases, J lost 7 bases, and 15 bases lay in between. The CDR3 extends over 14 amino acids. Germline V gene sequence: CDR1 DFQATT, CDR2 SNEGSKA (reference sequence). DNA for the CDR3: TGCAGTGCTAGAGATCGGGGGGGGGCACTTGAAGCTTTCTTT. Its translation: CSARDRGGALEAFF.

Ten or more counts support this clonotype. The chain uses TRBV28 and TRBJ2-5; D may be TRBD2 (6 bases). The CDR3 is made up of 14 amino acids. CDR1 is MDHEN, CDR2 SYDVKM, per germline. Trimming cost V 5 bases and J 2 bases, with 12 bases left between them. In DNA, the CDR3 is TGTGCCAGCAGTGATGCGGGACGGCAAGAGACCCAGTACTTC. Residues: CASSDAGRQETQYF. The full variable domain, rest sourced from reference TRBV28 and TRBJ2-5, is DVKVTQSSRYLVKRTGEKVFLECVQDMDHENMFWYRQDPGLGLRLIYFSYDVKMKEKGDIPEGYSVSREKKERFSLILESASTNQTSMYLCASSDAGRQETQYFGPGTRLLVL.

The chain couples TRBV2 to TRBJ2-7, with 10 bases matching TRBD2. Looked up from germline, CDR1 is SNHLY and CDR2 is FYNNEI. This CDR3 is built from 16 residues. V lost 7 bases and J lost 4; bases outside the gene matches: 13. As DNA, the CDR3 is TGTGCCAGCACTCCCGGGCTAGCGGGAGTACCATACGAGCAGTACTTC. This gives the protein CASTPGLAGVPYEQYF. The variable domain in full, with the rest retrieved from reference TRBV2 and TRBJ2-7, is EPEVTQTPSHQVTQMGQEVILRCVPISNHLYFYWYRQILGQKVEFLVSFYNNEISEKSEIFDDQFSVERPDGSNFTLKIRSTKLEDSAMYFCASTPGLAGVPYEQYFGPGTRLTVT.

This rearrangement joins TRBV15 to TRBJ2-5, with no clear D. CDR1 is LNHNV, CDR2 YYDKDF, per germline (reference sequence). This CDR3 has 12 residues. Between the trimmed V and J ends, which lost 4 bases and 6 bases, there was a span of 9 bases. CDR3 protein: CATSKGGQTQYF. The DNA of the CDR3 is TGTGCCACCAGCAAAGGTGGACAGACCCAGTACTTC.

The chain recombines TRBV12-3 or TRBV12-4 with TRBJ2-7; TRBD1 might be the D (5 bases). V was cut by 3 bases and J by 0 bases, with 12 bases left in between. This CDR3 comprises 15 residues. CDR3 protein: CASSFGAGDSYEQYF. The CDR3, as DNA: TGTGCCAGCAGTTTTGGGGCTGGAGACTCCTACGAGCAGTACTTC.

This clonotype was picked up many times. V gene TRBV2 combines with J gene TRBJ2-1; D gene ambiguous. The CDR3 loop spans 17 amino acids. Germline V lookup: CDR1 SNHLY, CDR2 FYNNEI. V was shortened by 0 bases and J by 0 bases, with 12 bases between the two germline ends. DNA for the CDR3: TGTGCCAGCAGTGAAGCCCTCTCGGGCCCCTCCTACAATGAGCAGTTCTTC. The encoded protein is CASSEALSGPSYNEQFF.

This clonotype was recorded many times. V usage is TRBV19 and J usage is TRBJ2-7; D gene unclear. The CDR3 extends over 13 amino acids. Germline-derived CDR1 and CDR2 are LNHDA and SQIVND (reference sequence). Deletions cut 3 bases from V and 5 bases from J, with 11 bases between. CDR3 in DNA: TGTGCCAGTAGTATGGTGTCTAGTAACGAGCAGTACTTC. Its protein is CASSMVSSNEQYF. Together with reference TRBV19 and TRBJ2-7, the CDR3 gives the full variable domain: DGGITQSPKYLFRKEGQNVTLSCEQNLNHDAMYWYRQDPGQGLRLIYYSQIVNDFQKGDIAEGYSVSREKKESFPLTVTSAQKNPTAFYLCASSMVSSNEQYFGPGTRLTVT.

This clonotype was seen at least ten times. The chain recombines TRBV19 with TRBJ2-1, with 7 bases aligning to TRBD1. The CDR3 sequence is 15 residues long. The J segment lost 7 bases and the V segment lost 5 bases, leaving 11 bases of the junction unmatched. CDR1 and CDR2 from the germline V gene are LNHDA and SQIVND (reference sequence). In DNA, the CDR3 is TGTGCCAGTAGTCCCGGCCGGGACAGTTTAAATGAGCAGTTCTTC. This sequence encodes CASSPGRDSLNEQFF.

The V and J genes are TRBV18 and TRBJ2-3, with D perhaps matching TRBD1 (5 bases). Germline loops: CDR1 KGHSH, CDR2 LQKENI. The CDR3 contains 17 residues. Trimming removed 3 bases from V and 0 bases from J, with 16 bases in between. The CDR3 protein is CASSPTLRQHSTDTQYF. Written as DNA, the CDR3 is TGTGCCAGCTCACCTACGCTGAGACAGCACAGCACAGATACGCAGTATTTT. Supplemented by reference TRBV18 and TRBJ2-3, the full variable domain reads NAGVMQNPRHLVRRRGQEARLRCSPMKGHSHVYWYRQLPEEGLKFMVYLQKENIIDESGMPKERFSAEFPKEGPSILRIQQVVRGDSAAYFCASSPTLRQHSTDTQYFGPGTRLTVL.

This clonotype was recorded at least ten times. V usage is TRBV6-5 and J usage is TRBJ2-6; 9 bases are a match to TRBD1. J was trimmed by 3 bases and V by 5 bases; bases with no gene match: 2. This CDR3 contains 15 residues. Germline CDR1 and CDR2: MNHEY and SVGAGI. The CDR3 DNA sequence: TGTGCCAGCAGTAGGACAGGGGTTGGGGCCAACGTCCTGACTTTC. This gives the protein CASSRTGVGANVLTF.

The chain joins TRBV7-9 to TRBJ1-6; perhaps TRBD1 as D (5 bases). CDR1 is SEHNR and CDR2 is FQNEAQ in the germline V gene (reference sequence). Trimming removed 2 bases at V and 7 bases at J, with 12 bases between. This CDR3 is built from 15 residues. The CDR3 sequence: CASSLSGAENSPLHF. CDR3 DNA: TGTGCCAGCAGCTTAAGTGGGGCGGAAAATTCACCCCTCCACTTT.

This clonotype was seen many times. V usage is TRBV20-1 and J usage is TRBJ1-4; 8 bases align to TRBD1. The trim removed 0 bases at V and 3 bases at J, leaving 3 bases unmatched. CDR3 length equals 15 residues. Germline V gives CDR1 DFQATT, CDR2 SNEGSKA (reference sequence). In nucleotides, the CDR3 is TGCAGTGCTAGAGACAGGGGGCTGGCTAATGAAAAACTGTTTTTT. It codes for CSARDRGLANEKLFF.